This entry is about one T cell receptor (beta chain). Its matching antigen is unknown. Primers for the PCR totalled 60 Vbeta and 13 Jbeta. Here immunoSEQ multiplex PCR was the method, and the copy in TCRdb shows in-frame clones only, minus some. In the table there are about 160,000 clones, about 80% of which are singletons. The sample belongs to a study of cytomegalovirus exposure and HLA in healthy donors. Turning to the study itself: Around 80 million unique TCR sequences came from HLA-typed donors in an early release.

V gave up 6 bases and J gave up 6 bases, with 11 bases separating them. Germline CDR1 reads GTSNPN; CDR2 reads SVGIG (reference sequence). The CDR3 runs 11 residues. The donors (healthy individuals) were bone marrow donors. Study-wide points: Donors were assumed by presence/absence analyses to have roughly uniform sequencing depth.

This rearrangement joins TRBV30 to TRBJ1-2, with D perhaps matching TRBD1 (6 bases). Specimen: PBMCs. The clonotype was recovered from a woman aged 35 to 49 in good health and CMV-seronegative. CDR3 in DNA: TGTGCCTGCCCCAGGGGCGATGGCTACACCTTC. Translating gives CACPRGDGYTF.